A selection of T cell receptor beta chains follows, all from one sample in a study of monozygotic twins with inflammatory bowel disease. TCRdb reanalyzed the 5' RACE reads, giving one entry per CDR3 protein sequence and no DNA. The repertoire table contains some 400,000 distinct CDR3 sequences. Material: blood. The receptors derive from a human donor with ulcerative colitis or Crohn's disease, or a healthy co-twin of an affected twin (not recorded which). The CDR3 runs from the conserved cysteine through the conserved F or W.

J | V | CDR3
TRBJ2-7 | TRBV20-1 | CSARGRGGYEQYF
TRBJ2-2 | TRBV28 | CASSLPSYATGELFF
TRBJ2-1 | TRBV5-1 | CASSLGTGKFDNEQFF
TRBJ2-4 | TRBV24-1 | CATSDFLDIQYF
TRBJ2-2 | TRBV27 | CASSFGGIGNTGELFF
TRBJ1-1 | TRBV12-3/TRBV12-4 | CASRRQGASPEAFF
TRBJ2-6 | TRBV5-1 | CASSGGPGNSGANVLTF
TRBJ1-2 | TRBV7-9 | CASRQGLGGYTF
TRBJ1-1 | TRBV11-2 | CASSVRTNTEAFF
TRBJ2-3 | TRBV29-1 | CSVDRSSSDTQYF
TRBJ1-2 | TRBV5-1 | CASRTAATSNYGYTF
TRBJ2-3 | TRBV12-3/TRBV12-4 | CASSTRGTTTDTQYF
TRBJ2-3 | TRBV29-1 | CSVDREGLADTQYF
TRBJ2-7 | TRBV7-2 | CASSFPGTSYEQYF
TRBJ2-1 | TRBV27 | CASSKMEGRRGSLFF
TRBJ1-1 | TRBV20-1 | CSATDRGKKNTEAFF
TRBJ1-4 | TRBV5-1 | CASSKQQATNEKLFF
TRBJ2-1 | TRBV20-1 | CSARGDQSSYNEQFF
TRBJ1-2 | TRBV28 | CASSLGRGQYGYTF
TRBJ2-7 | TRBV10-3 | CAISGDSVPYEQYF
TRBJ2-1 | TRBV27 | CASSLGRTHNEQFF
TRBJ2-6 | TRBV19 | CASSIEGPADSGANVLTF
TRBJ2-2 | TRBV7-2 | CASSPTDRGRRTGELFF
TRBJ1-3 | TRBV12-3/TRBV12-4 | CASSRGAGNTIYF
TRBJ2-5 | TRBV10-3 | CAISGWVEQKETQYF